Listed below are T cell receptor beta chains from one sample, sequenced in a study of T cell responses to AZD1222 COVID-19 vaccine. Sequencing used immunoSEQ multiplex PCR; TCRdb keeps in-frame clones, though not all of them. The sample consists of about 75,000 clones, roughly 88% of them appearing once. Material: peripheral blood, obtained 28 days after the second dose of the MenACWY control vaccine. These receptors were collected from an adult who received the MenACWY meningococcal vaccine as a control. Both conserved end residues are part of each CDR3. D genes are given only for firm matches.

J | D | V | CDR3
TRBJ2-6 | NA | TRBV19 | CASSLRAGQWTSGANVLTF
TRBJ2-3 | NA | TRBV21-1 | CASSKLAGGRTDTQYF
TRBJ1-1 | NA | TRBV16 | CASSLEGSNTEAFF
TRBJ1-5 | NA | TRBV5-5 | CASSLQGGNQPQHF
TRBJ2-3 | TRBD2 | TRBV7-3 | CASSLTVSGSLTNTQYF
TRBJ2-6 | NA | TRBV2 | CASRLDISGANVLTF
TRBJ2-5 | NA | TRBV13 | CASSLGGATGETQYF
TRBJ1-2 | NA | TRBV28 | CASFPQGKGYTF
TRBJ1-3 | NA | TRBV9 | CASSSPQNSGNTIYF
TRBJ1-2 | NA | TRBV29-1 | CSVDVSSTGYYGYTF
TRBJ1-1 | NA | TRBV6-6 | CASRPGTMNTEAFF
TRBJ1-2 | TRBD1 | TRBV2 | CASSFRDRGGGYTF
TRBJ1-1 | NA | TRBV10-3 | CAISDPNTEAFF
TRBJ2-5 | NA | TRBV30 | CAWSVGLAQETQYF
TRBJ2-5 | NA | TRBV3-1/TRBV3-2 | CASSPGTSVGETQYF
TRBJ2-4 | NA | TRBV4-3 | CASSQDWRAIVGKNIQYF
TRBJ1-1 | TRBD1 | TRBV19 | CASTPTGKNTEAFF
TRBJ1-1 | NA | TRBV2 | CASSETQMNTEAFF
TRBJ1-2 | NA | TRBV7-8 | CASSLEGRESYGYTF
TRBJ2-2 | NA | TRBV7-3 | CASSLGDSGELFF
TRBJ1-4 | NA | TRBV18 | CASSLQGTNEKLFF
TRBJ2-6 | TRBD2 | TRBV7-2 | CASSPRVSGGAGGANVLTF
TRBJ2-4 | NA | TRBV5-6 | CASSPSPSGNIQYF
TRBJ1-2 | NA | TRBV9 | CASSAQVYGYTF